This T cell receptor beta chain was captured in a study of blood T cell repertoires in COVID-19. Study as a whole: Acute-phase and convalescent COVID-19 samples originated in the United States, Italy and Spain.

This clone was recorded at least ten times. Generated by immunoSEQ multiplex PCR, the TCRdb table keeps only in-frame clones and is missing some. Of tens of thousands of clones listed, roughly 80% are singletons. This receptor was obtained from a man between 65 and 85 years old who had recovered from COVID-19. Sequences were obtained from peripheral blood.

The CDR3 DNA follows: TGTGCCACCAGCATGGTCGGTGGAAACACCATATATTTT. This codes for CATSMVGGNTIYF. The chain carries TRBV15 and TRBJ1-3, with D unclear. Germline V gene sequence: CDR1 LNHNV, CDR2 YYDKDF (reference sequence). Between the trimmed V and J ends, which lost 4 bases and 3 bases, there was a span of 7 bases. The CDR3 spans 13 residues.